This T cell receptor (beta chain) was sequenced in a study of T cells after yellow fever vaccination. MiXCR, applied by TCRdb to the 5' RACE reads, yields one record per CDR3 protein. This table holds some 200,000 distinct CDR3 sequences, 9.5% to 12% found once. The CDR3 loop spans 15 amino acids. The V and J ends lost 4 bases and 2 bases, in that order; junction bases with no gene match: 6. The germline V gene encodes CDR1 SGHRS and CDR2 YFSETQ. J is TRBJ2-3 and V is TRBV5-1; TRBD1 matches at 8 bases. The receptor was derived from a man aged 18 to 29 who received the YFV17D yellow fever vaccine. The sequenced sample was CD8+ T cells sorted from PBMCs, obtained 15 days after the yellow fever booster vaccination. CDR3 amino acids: CASSPGTGTTDTQYF. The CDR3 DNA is TGCGCCAGCAGCCCAGGGACAGGCACCACAGATACGCAGTATTTT.